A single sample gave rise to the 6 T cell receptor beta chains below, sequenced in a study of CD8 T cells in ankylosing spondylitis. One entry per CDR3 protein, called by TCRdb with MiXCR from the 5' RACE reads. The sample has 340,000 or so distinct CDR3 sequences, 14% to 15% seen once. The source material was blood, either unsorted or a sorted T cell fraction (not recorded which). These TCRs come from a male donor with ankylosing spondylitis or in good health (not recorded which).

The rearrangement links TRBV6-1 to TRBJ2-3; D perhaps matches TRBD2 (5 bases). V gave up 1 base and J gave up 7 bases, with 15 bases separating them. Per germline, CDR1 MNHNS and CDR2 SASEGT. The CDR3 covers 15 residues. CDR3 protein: CASSEGPLAGHTQYF. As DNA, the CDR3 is TGTGCCAGCAGTGAAGGCCCGCTAGCAGGACATACGCAGTATTTT.

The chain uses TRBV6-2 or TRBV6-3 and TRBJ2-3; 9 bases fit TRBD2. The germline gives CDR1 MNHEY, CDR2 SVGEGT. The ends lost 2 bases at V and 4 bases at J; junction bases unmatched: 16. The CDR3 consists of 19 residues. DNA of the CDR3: TGTGCCAGCAGTTACGGATGGCTAGCGGGGTCGGGCCGTCCAGATACGCAGTATTTT. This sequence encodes CASSYGWLAGSGRPDTQYF.

The CDR3 region has the DNA TGTGCCAGCACCCGACCGGGACTAGCGAAAGATACGCAGTATTTT. Translated, it gives CASTRPGLAKDTQYF. The chain recombines TRBV21-1 with TRBJ2-3; the tabulated D call, TRBD1, remains unverified against the DNA. TRBV21-1 is a recognized pseudogene. There are 15 residues in the CDR3.

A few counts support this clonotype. CDR3 coding DNA: TGCGCCAGCAGCCAAGGGACAGGGGTCTACAATGAGCAGTTCTTC. Its translation: CASSQGTGVYNEQFF. The chain employs TRBV4-1 and TRBJ2-1; 9 positions match TRBD1. V dropped 1 base and J dropped 3; count of bases not matched to a gene: 1. This CDR3 has 15 amino acids. Germline values: CDR1 MGHRA, CDR2 YSYEKL.

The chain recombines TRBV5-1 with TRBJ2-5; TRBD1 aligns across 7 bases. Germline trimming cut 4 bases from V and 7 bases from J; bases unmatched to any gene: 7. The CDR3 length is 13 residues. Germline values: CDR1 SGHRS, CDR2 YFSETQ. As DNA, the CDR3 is TGCGCCAGCAGCCCGGGACAGAGGGGGACCCAGTACTTC. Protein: CASSPGQRGTQYF.

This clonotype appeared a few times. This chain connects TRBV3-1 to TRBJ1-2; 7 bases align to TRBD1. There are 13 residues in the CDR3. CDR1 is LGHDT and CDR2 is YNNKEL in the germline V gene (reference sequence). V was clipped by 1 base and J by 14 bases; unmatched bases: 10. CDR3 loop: CASSQAQGQRGTF. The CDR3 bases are TGTGCCAGCAGCCAAGCACAGGGGCAACGGGGGACCTTC.